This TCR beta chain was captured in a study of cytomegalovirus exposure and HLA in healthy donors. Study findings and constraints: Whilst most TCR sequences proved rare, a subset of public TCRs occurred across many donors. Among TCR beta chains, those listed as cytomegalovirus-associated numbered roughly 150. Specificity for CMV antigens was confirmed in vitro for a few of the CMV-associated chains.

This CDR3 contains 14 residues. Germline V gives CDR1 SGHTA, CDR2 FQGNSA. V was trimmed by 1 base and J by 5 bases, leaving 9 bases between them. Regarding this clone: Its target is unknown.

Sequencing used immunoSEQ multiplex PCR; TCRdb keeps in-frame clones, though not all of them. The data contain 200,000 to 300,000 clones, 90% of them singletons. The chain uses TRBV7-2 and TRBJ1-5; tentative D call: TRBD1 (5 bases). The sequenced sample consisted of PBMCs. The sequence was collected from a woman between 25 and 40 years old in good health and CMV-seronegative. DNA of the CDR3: TGTGCCAGCAGCTTAGGGGGCGAATATCAGCCCCAGCATTTT. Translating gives CASSLGGEYQPQHF.